A selection of T cell receptor beta chains follows, all from one sample in a study of cytomegalovirus exposure and HLA in healthy donors. Libraries were prepared by immunoSEQ multiplex PCR; TCRdb keeps only in-frame clonotypes and omits some of them. Here the sample table reports approximately 170,000 clones. Specimen: PBMCs. These receptors all come from a woman between 18 and 29 years old in good health and CMV-seropositive. Each CDR3 is given with its conserved first and last residue. D genes are given only for firm matches.

TRBJ1-5,TRBV19,-,TGTGCCAGTAGTTCGCGGGGGCGCAATCAGCCCCAGCATTTT,CASSSRGRNQPQHF
TRBJ2-1,TRBV4-3,TRBD2,TGCGCCAGCAGCCCCAGTAGCGGGGGAAACAATGAGCAGTTCTTC,CASSPSSGGNNEQFF
TRBJ2-3,TRBV18,TRBD2,TGTGCCAGCTCACCGGGACTAGCGGGAGGGCCCACAGATACGCAGTATTTT,CASSPGLAGGPTDTQYF
TRBJ1-4,TRBV9,-,TGTGCCAGCAGCGTAGACCAGGGCGCGCCTAATGAAAAACTGTTTTTT,CASSVDQGAPNEKLFF
TRBJ1-2,TRBV5-6,TRBD1,TGTGCCAGCAGCTTCGCAGGGGGCGCGTCTGGCTACACCTTC,CASSFAGGASGYTF
TRBJ1-1,TRBV20-1,-,TGCAGTGCCATTCAGAACACTGAAGCTTTCTTT,CSAIQNTEAFF
TRBJ2-3,TRBV7-9,TRBD2,TGTGCCAGCAGCTTAGGATCGGTTGACGCGGGAGCAGATACGCAGTATTTT,CASSLGSVDAGADTQYF
TRBJ2-3,TRBV7-9,TRBD1,TGTGCCAGCAGCTTGACAGGGAAACCCTTCACAGATACGCAGTATTTT,CASSLTGKPFTDTQYF
TRBJ1-3,TRBV29-1,TRBD1,TGCAGCGCAGGACAGGGGGCGGTTGGAAACACCATATATTTT,CSAGQGAVGNTIYF
TRBJ1-2,TRBV7-6,TRBD1,TGTGCCAGCAGCGCAGGACAGGGGGGCTATGGCTACACCTTC,CASSAGQGGYGYTF
TRBJ2-7,TRBV6-5,TRBD2,TGTGCCAGCAGTTACTCGAGACCGGGAGGAGCCTACGAGCAGTACTTC,CASSYSRPGGAYEQYF
TRBJ2-2,TRBV7-2,TRBD2,TGTGCCAGCAGCCGGACTAGCGCGACCGGGGAGCTGTTTTTT,CASSRTSATGELFF
TRBJ2-3,TRBV2,-,TGTGCCAGCGATTTGGGTAGCGGTACAGATACGCAGTATTTT,CASDLGSGTDTQYF
TRBJ2-3,TRBV2,TRBD2,TGTGCCAGCAGTCTAGCGGGGGTCACAGATACGCAGTATTTT,CASSLAGVTDTQYF
TRBJ2-1,TRBV29-1,TRBD2,TGCAGCGTTGGGGGACTAGCGGGAAGGGAGCAGTTCTTC,CSVGGLAGREQFF
TRBJ2-1,TRBV5-6,TRBD2,TGTGCCAGCAGCTTAACGGGAGGCTACAATGAGCAGTTCTTC,CASSLTGGYNEQFF
TRBJ2-5,TRBV18,-,TGTGCCAGCTCACCAGTCGGTGAACAGCCAATCCAAGAGACCCAGTACTTC,CASSPVGEQPIQETQYF
TRBJ1-2,TRBV10-3,-,TGTGCCAGCAGGGCCTCTGGCTATGGCTACACCTTC,CASRASGYGYTF
TRBJ2-7,TRBV13,TRBD2,TGTGCCAGCAGCTTACGCCGAAAAGCGGGAGTTCGCCACGAGCAGTACTTC,CASSLRRKAGVRHEQYF
TRBJ1-2,TRBV12-5,TRBD1,TGTGCTAGCCCCCGACCGGGACAGGCCAACCAAAGGTATGGCTACACCTTC,CASPRPGQANQRYGYTF
TRBJ2-7,TRBV10-3,-,TGTGCCATCAGTGGGCATTACGAGCAGTACTTC,CAISGHYEQYF
TRBJ2-5,TRBV15,TRBD1,TGTGCCACCAGCAAACGGCCGGGACAGGGGGCGGGGGAGCAGTACTTC,CATSKRPGQGAGEQYF
TRBJ2-3,TRBV7-8,-,TGTGCCAGCAGCGGATTCGGGACACGCGGAACGGATACGCAGTATTTT,CASSGFGTRGTDTQYF